The entry that follows covers one T cell receptor (beta chain) sequence. This receptor's antigen is unknown. Per-base quality was not reported, and no clone a single base away is much larger than it. TCRbeta CDR3 regions were amplified from genomic DNA by means of the immunoSEQ Assay, a bias-controlled multiplex PCR. The original methods were these. The number of nucleated cells in each sample was estimated from the amplification of reference gene primers within the assay. To quantify the absolute abundance of each unique TCRbeta CDR3 rearrangement, sequence reads were collapsed and filtered. For each sample, productive Simpson clonality was calculated as the square root of Simpson's diversity index across productive rearrangements. In TCRdb, the immuneACCESS table is reduced to in-frame sequences with V and J assigned. These tables do not hold every clone; where another copy was compared, an unresolved V gene accounts for under half, and the others remain unexplained. V and J calls and clone size are copied from that table; D and trimming were computed from the DNA. This sample gives tens of thousands of clones in total; approximately 84% of them show up just once. Over 2% of the sample goes to the ten largest clones.

Whole blood was collected in K2EDTA tubes by collaborating institutions according to the institutions' own protocols. For TCRbeta analysis, collaborators shipped samples in one of three forms: frozen whole blood, isolated PBMCs, or DNA extracted from either of those sample types. These data come from a study of blood T cell repertoires in COVID-19 (dated by TCRdb to about 2020). In terms of the full investigation: Samples from collaborators originated in the United States, Italy and Spain and spanned both the acute and convalescent phases of COVID-19. The material from the prospective study consisted of cDNA or gDNA derived from T cells, B-cell-depleted T cells, or PBMCs. The dataset comprised deeply sampled blood TCRbeta repertoires from subjects exposed to, actively infected with, or recovered from COVID-19. A freely available public database, intended as a resource for researchers studying the immune response to SARS-CoV-2, is where the repertoires were released. The samples were drawn from the first 160 participants of the ongoing ImmuneRACE study and from 1,254 subjects provided by 6 global collaborators. The sample metadata nearly always contained a de-identified subject ID, COVID-19 status, age in years and sex. Where HLA class I and class II types were available, the types were taken from metadata supplied by the sample provider, not from assay-based typing. Findings and caveats that apply to the study as a whole: How much clinical and demographic metadata was included differed by source and by participant, and the metadata was provided uncurated.

Trimming takes 2 bases off V and 2 bases off J; junction bases not matched to a gene: 14. From the germline V gene, CDR1 is SGHRS and CDR2 is YFSETQ. The CDR3, cysteine through phenylalanine, is 19 amino acids long. Only the CDR3 DNA is retained, 57 bases long and in frame from the first base. This receptor was taken from a man aged 45-60 years with acute or convalescent COVID-19. Sequencing input: peripheral blood. Recombination joined TRBV5-1 with TRBJ1-3; 9 bases in the junction line up with TRBD1. The bases are TGCGCCAGCAGCTTCCTTGGACAGGGGTTCAGTGGCACTGGAAACACCATATATTTT. This gives the protein CASSFLGQGFSGTGNTIYF.